The next 29 T cell receptor beta chains were all read from a single sample in a study of identical twins. A single record per CDR3 protein comes from TCRdb applying MiXCR to the 5' RACE reads. This table holds 200,000 or so distinct CDR3 sequences, around 6.8% found once. The same sample was also studied in work on yellow fever vaccine responses in identical twins.

Sequences were obtained from memory (CD45RO+) T cells sorted from blood. Receptors were obtained from a woman younger than 30 in good health.

The CDR3 sequence: CASVGHEETQYF. In nucleotides, the CDR3 is TGTGCCAGCGTCGGGCACGAGGAGACCCAGTACTTC. The V call is TRBV2, the J call TRBJ2-5; D remains ambiguous. Per the germline V gene, CDR1 is SNHLY and CDR2 is FYNNEI. The CDR3 loop spans 12 amino acids. Trimming left V 8 bases short and J 5 bases short, with 12 bases between.

This clonotype was detected a few times. The chain recombines TRBV7-9 with TRBJ2-1; D uncertain. V lost 5 bases and J lost 0, with 14 bases in between. CDR3 length equals 16 residues. Germline-derived CDR1 and CDR2 are SEHNR and FQNEAQ (reference sequence). The CDR3 protein is CASSILTRGSYNEQFF. For the CDR3, the DNA is TGTGCCAGCAGCATTTTGACGAGAGGCTCCTACAATGAGCAGTTCTTC.

This chain connects TRBV7-6 to TRBJ2-7; D is unresolved. Deletions cut 2 bases from V and 2 bases from J, with 10 bases between. Germline V gives CDR1 SGHVS, CDR2 FNYEAQ. This CDR3 contains 14 residues. The CDR3 here is CASSLRQTPYEQYF. DNA of the CDR3: TGTGCCAGCAGCTTACGGCAGACACCCTACGAGCAGTACTTC. The complete variable domain, with remaining parts taken from reference TRBV7-6 and TRBJ2-7, reads GAGVSQSPRYKVTKRGQDVALRCDPISGHVSLYWYRQALGQGPEFLTYFNYEAQQDKSGLPNDRFSAERPEGSISTLTIQRTEQRDSAMYRCASSLRQTPYEQYFGPGTRLTVT.

Only a few counts were recorded for this clonotype. The V gene is TRBV3-1, the J gene TRBJ2-1; TRBD2 agrees at 8 bases. The V and J ends lost 1 base and 3 bases, in that order; junction bases with no gene match: 8. The germline gives CDR1 LGHDT, CDR2 YNNKEL (reference sequence). The CDR3 runs to 17 residues. The CDR3 DNA reads as TGTGCCAGCAGCCAAGGTTCAAGCGGGGGAATCTACAATGAGCAGTTCTTC. As protein: CASSQGSSGGIYNEQFF.

The chain has TRBV20-1 and TRBJ2-5, with TRBD2 matching 8 bases. V lost 6 bases, J lost 3 bases, and 21 bases stayed unmatched. Germline lookup yields CDR1 DFQATT and CDR2 SNEGSKA (reference sequence). The CDR3 extends over 18 amino acids. The CDR3 sequence is CSAGGYPGDGRAEETQYF. The CDR3, as DNA: TGCAGTGCCGGCGGGTACCCCGGAGACGGGAGGGCGGAAGAGACCCAGTACTTC.

This clonotype was seen a handful of times. V gene TRBV20-1 combines with J gene TRBJ2-2; 9 nucleotides line up with TRBD1. Germline CDR1 and CDR2: DFQATT and SNEGSKA (reference sequence). CDR3 length: 16 amino acids. After removal of 6 bases from V and 0 bases from J, the junction contained 8 bases not matched to a gene. CDR3 nucleotides: TGCAGTGCCCCAGGACAGGGGCCATCGAACACCGGGGAGCTGTTTTTT. Translating it yields CSAPGQGPSNTGELFF.

This chain links TRBV7-2 with TRBJ2-5; 7 bases line up with TRBD1. CDR1 and CDR2 (germline): SGHTA, FQGNSA. V lost 6 bases, J lost 1 base, and 5 bases stayed unmatched. The CDR3 has 14 residues. The CDR3 DNA reads TGTGCCAGCAGTGTAACAGGGGTCCAAGAGACCCAGTACTTC. Protein product: CASSVTGVQETQYF.

This clonotype was picked up a small number of times. This chain joins TRBV29-1 and TRBJ2-1; the match to TRBD1 covers 8 bases. Germline-derived CDR1 and CDR2 are SQVTM and ANQGSEA. The CDR3 runs 10 residues. Trimming took 6 bases from V and 9 from J; bases not matched to a gene: 1. DNA for the CDR3: TGCAGCGTGGGACAGGTTGAGCAGTTCTTC. It yields the protein CSVGQVEQFF.

This clonotype was counted at least ten times. V usage is TRBV11-2 and J usage is TRBJ2-7, with TRBD2 matching 8 bases. The ends lost 1 base at V and 1 base at J; junction bases unmatched: 6. This CDR3 has 16 amino acids. Germline loops: CDR1 SGHAT, CDR2 FQNNGV. In DNA, the CDR3 is TGTGCCAGCAGCTTAGGTGGTAGCGGGACATCCTACGAGCAGTACTTC. This gives the protein CASSLGGSGTSYEQYF.

The gene calls are TRBV10-3 and TRBJ2-1; the match to TRBD1 covers 8 bases. The germline V gene encodes CDR1 ENHRY and CDR2 SYGVKD. This CDR3 region has 17 residues. The trim removed 11 bases at V and 4 bases at J, leaving 19 bases unmatched. In DNA form, the CDR3 reads TGTGCCGCGCTGGGACAGGCCCCGGGAGCTGGGTACAATGAGCAGTTCTTC. This encodes CAALGQAPGAGYNEQFF.

Only a few counts were recorded for this clonotype. The J gene is TRBJ2-3, the V gene TRBV28, with D perhaps being TRBD1 or TRBD2 (5 bases each). The CDR3 sequence is 14 residues long. Looked up from germline, CDR1 is MDHEN and CDR2 is SYDVKM. Trimming cost V 6 bases and J 0 bases, with 10 bases left between them. DNA of the CDR3: TGTGCCAGCAGCCCCCGGGACAGCACAGATACGCAGTATTTT. Translation: CASSPRDSTDTQYF.

In this sample, this clonotype turned up a few times. J is TRBJ2-1 and V is TRBV20-1, with D uncertain. The CDR3 is 8 amino acids. Germline CDR1 reads DFQATT; CDR2 reads SNEGSKA (reference sequence). The CDR3 here is CTPNEQFF. The DNA of the CDR3 is TGCACCCCCAATGAGCAGTTCTTC.

As concerns this clonotype: The junction departs from germline at one end; a sequencing error may be responsible. CDR3 amino acids: CASSSSLGRYTGELSF. The CDR3 nucleotides read TGTGCCAGCAGTTCCTCCCTCGGACGGTACACCGGGGAGCTGTCTTTT. This chain joins TRBV27 and TRBJ2-2; D may be TRBD2 (5 bases). CDR3 length equals 16 residues. CDR1 and CDR2 from the germline V gene are MNHEY and SMNVEV (reference sequence).

This clonotype was counted a few times. V is TRBV4-2 and J is TRBJ2-1; 9 bases are a match to TRBD2. Trimming at V came to 2 bases and at J to 4 bases, leaving 3 bases not matched to a gene. The CDR3 contains 15 residues. Germline V gives CDR1 LGHNA, CDR2 YNFKEQ. The CDR3 region has the DNA TGTGCCAGCAGCCAACATAGCGGGGGATACAATGAGCAGTTCTTC. It translates to CASSQHSGGYNEQFF.

This chain uses TRBV7-8 with TRBJ1-2, with D uncertain. This CDR3 comprises 16 residues. Germline CDR1 SGHVS, CDR2 FQNEAQ. Trimming took off 4 bases at V and 4 bases at J, with 19 bases between the two ends. The CDR3 nucleotides read TGTGCCAGCAGCTCCACCACTATCTCGCCCGTCTATGGCTACACCTTC. This encodes CASSSTTISPVYGYTF.

The chain has TRBV5-1 and TRBJ1-1; D is unresolved. The CDR3 extends over 16 amino acids. Trimming left V 1 base short and J 4 bases short, with 17 bases between. From germline, CDR1 is SGHRS and CDR2 YFSETQ. CDR3 sequence reads: CASSLKFEGRSTEAFF. The CDR3 DNA reads TGCGCCAGCAGCTTGAAATTTGAAGGGCGAAGCACTGAAGCTTTCTTT.

The chain combines TRBV25-1 with TRBJ2-1, with TRBD2 identical over 11 bases. Germline-derived CDR1 and CDR2 are MGHDK and SYGVNS. This CDR3 has 14 residues. V was clipped by 8 bases and J by 5 bases; unmatched bases: 5. The CDR3 DNA follows: TGTGCCAGCCGAGTAGCGGGGGGGGACAATGAGCAGTTCTTC. Amino acids: CASRVAGGDNEQFF.

This clonotype was counted ten times or more. V is TRBV28 and J is TRBJ2-7, with D possibly being TRBD1 or TRBD2 (6 bases each). The length of the CDR3 is 14 residues. Germline V lookup: CDR1 MDHEN, CDR2 SYDVKM. Trimming took off 8 bases at V and 1 base at J, with 15 bases between the two ends. DNA for the CDR3: TGTGCCAGCGCCCTCGGGGGCAAATCCTACGAGCAGTACTTC. It specifies CASALGGKSYEQYF.

This clonotype was seen at least ten times. V is TRBV5-1 and J is TRBJ2-1; TRBD1 agrees at 9 bases. The germline V gene encodes CDR1 SGHRS and CDR2 YFSETQ. J was trimmed by 0 bases and V by 9 bases; bases with no gene match: 7. There are 15 residues in the CDR3. This CDR3 reads CATRTGASSYNEQFF. DNA of the CDR3: TGCGCCACCCGGACAGGGGCGAGCTCCTACAATGAGCAGTTCTTC.

The chain combines TRBV29-1 with TRBJ2-1; unclear D gene. Looked up from germline, CDR1 is SQVTM and CDR2 is ANQGSEA. The V and J ends lost 6 bases and 9 bases respectively, with 15 bases between them. The CDR3 has 12 residues. Here the CDR3 reads CSVGTTEPEQFF. The CDR3 DNA sequence: TGCAGCGTAGGAACAACAGAACCTGAGCAGTTCTTC.

A few counts support this clonotype. The chain uses TRBV6-6 and TRBJ1-5, with unresolved D. Germline values: CDR1 MNHNY, CDR2 SVGAGI (reference sequence). The CDR3 length is 13 residues. The V gene lost 6 bases and the J gene lost 4 bases, with 10 bases spanning the gap. The CDR3 spells CASSRKPNQPQHF. CDR3 in DNA: TGTGCCAGCAGCCGAAAACCAAATCAGCCCCAGCATTTT.

The CDR3 is CAWRSFQETQYF. DNA of the CDR3: TGTGCCTGGAGGTCCTTCCAAGAGACCCAGTACTTC. V usage is TRBV30 and J usage is TRBJ2-5; unclear D gene. The V end lost 3 bases, the J end lost 1 base, and 6 bases lay between the germline ends. CDR3 length equals 12 residues. In germline, CDR1 is GTSNPN, CDR2 SVGIG (reference sequence).

The rearrangement joins TRBV3-1 to TRBJ1-6; 9 bases map to TRBD1. The V and J ends lost 4 bases and 7 bases, in that order; junction bases with no gene match: 8. There are 16 residues in the CDR3. Looked up from germline, CDR1 is LGHDT and CDR2 is YNNKEL (reference sequence). The DNA for the CDR3 is TGTGCCAGCAGCCCTTCGGGGACAGGGACAAATTCACCCCTCCACTTT. This codes for CASSPSGTGTNSPLHF.

This clonotype has more than one count but fewer than ten. J is TRBJ1-2 and V is TRBV5-4, with D perhaps TRBD1 (6 bases). Germline V gene data show CDR1 as SGHNT and CDR2 as YYREEE (reference sequence). V was clipped by 2 bases and J by 2 bases, with 10 bases between them. The CDR3 sequence is 14 residues long. Here the CDR3 reads CASSFIGQNYGYTF. As DNA, the CDR3 is TGTGCCAGCAGCTTTATAGGACAGAACTATGGCTACACCTTC.

This clonotype was seen many times. The chain links TRBV2 to TRBJ2-1, with 11 bases aligning to TRBD1. Losses at the gene ends were 8 bases for V and 7 bases for J; bases not matched to a gene: 1. The CDR3 is 12 amino acids. Per germline, CDR1 SNHLY and CDR2 FYNNEI. The CDR3 here is CASGTGGNEQFF. The CDR3 DNA reads TGTGCCAGCGGGACAGGGGGTAATGAGCAGTTCTTC.

This clonotype was observed a handful of times. The chain joins TRBV3-1 to TRBJ2-1, with D perhaps TRBD1 or TRBD2 (5 bases each). Trimming left V 1 base short and J 3 bases short, with 13 bases between. The CDR3 is 16 amino acids. From germline, CDR1 is LGHDT and CDR2 YNNKEL (reference sequence). The CDR3 DNA reads TGTGCCAGCAGCCAAGTGGGGGATACCATCTACAATGAGCAGTTCTTC. It codes for CASSQVGDTIYNEQFF.

CDR3 residues: CATMTGKELFF. The CDR3 coding sequence is TGTGCCACGATGACAGGCAAGGAACTGTTTTTT. The chain employs TRBV10-3 and TRBJ1-4; perhaps TRBD1 as D (6 bases). Trimming cost V 10 bases and J 12 bases, with 15 bases left between them. Per germline, CDR1 ENHRY and CDR2 SYGVKD. The length of the CDR3 is 11 residues.

This clonotype was seen only a few times. The chain is built from TRBV2 and TRBJ2-5, with TRBD1 matching 7 bases. J lost 5 bases, V lost 8 bases, and 11 bases had no gene match. CDR3 length equals 14 residues. CDR1 is SNHLY, CDR2 FYNNEI, per germline. The chain's CDR3 is CASQVIGGFETQYF. In DNA form, the CDR3 reads TGTGCCAGCCAGGTGATAGGGGGCTTTGAGACCCAGTACTTC.

This clonotype was seen ten or more times. The chain uses TRBV6-4 and TRBJ2-1; the match to TRBD2 covers 10 bases. The CDR3 totals 13 residues. Germline V CDR1 and CDR2: MRHNA, SNTAGT. The J segment lost 15 bases and the V segment lost 0 bases, leaving 5 bases of the junction unmatched. CDR3 in amino acids: CASSDSSSGRLFF. The CDR3 DNA reads TGTGCCAGCAGTGACTCGAGTAGCGGGAGGCTGTTCTTC.